This TCR beta chain was observed in a study of CD4 T cells in relation to SARS-CoV-2 and coronaviruses. CEF-cultured naive and memory CD4+ T cell DNA got survey-level sequencing. Repertoires were generated with immunoSEQ multiplex PCR, while TCRdb's copy carries only in-frame clones and drops some. The sample lists about 38,000 clones; around 77% were seen once. Germline loops: CDR1 SGHDN, CDR2 FVKESK. The CDR3 is made up of 14 amino acids. With 2 bases removed from V and 5 bases from J, the gap between germline ends came to 7 bases. This clone was detected once. Its antigen remains unidentified. The sample has other DNA sequences that encode this CDR3 too.

The sample taken for sequencing was memory CD4+ T cells from PBMCs, cultured in vitro. The TCR originated in an adult with COVID-19. The V and J genes are TRBV14 and TRBJ1-6; D is uncertain. In DNA, the CDR3 is TGTGCCAGCAGCCAAAGGACGGATAATTCACCCCTCCACTTT. Amino acid sequence: CASSQRTDNSPLHF.